Following are 32 T cell receptor beta chains from one sample sequenced in a study of T cells in Graves' hyperthyroidism and ophthalmopathy. It was RNA transcripts that yielded the amplified TCR beta CDR3 regions. A first-round RT-PCR of the TCR CDR3 used the HTBI primer set. Using its own MiXCR run on the multiplex PCR reads, TCRdb lists one record per CDR3 protein. The sample lists about 580,000 distinct CDR3 sequences, more than 45% occurring once. Input material: peripheral blood or thyroid tissue (not recorded which). Receptor source: a woman in her late teens or twenties with Graves' hyperthyroidism.

This clonotype showed up many times. This sequence joins TRBV20-1 and TRBJ1-1; possible D gene TRBD1, 5 bases. V lost 0 bases and J lost 3, with 8 bases in between. CDR1 and CDR2 from the germline V gene are DFQATT and SNEGSKA (reference sequence). This CDR3 has 13 amino acids. The CDR3 region has the DNA TGCAGTGCTAGAGAGAAAGGGGACACTGAAGCTTTCTTT. Protein sequence: CSAREKGDTEAFF.

This chain uses TRBV24-1 with TRBJ1-2; possible D gene TRBD1, 5 bases. Germline V gene sequence: CDR1 KGHDR, CDR2 SFDVKD. The CDR3 totals 10 residues. V dropped 3 bases and J dropped 12 bases, with 7 bases sitting between them. The CDR3 DNA follows: TGTGCCACCAGTGATGGGGGAAACACCTTC. Translation: CATSDGGNTF.

The chain is built from TRBV7-2 and TRBJ1-2; no definite D call. V was clipped by 5 bases and J by 3 bases, with 25 bases between them. CDR1 and CDR2 from the germline V gene are SGHTA and FQGNSA. The CDR3 is 18 amino acids. CDR3 amino acids: CASSPTGALETQYYGYTF. The CDR3 region has the DNA TGTGCCAGCAGCCCCACGGGTGCCCTGGAGACCCAGTACTATGGCTACACCTTC.

Worth noting for this clonotype: A read error is possible here, since a much larger clone lies one base away. The chain couples TRBV7-3 to TRBJ2-2; a possible D gene is TRBD2 (6 bases). The germline V gene encodes CDR1 SGHTA and CDR2 FQGTGA. V was shortened by 5 bases and J by 2 bases, with 12 bases between the two germline ends. The CDR3 sequence is 15 residues long. This CDR3 is CASSPGGTNTGELFF. The CDR3 coding sequence is TGTGCCAGCAGCCCTGGGGGGACCAACACCGGGGAGCTGTTTTTT.

As concerns this clonotype: This could be a read error, since a much larger clone is one nucleotide away. The chain employs TRBV19 and TRBJ2-7; D gene unclear. V was shortened by 9 bases and J by 2 bases, with 17 bases between the two germline ends. From germline, CDR1 is LNHDA and CDR2 SQIVND (reference sequence). This CDR3 region has 14 residues. CDR3 nucleotides: TGTGCCAGCAGTTACTCTTCCACAGCCTACGAGCAGTACTTC. Residues: CASSYSSTAYEQYF.

The chain has TRBV6-6 and TRBJ1-4; no firm D call. CDR3 length: 12 residues. The germline V and J ends were trimmed by 6 bases and 8 bases, with 10 bases remaining between them. Germline V gene sequence: CDR1 MNHNY, CDR2 SVGAGI (reference sequence). The CDR3 DNA reads as TGTGCCAGCAGCCCGATGAGGGAAAAACTGTTTTTT. It specifies CASSPMREKLFF.

This clonotype was seen at least ten times. CDR3 bases: TGTGCCAGCAGCGTATCAACAGGGGGTTACGAGCAGTACTTC. It encodes CASSVSTGGYEQYF. The chain couples TRBV9 to TRBJ2-7, with 8 nucleotides matching TRBD1. V gave up 1 base and J gave up 4 bases; unmatched junction bases: 4. The length of the CDR3 is 14 residues. The germline V gene has CDR1 SGDLS and CDR2 YYNGEE.

This clonotype occurred a few times. J is TRBJ2-1 and V is TRBV20-1; possibly TRBD1 or TRBD2 for D (5 bases each). Deletions cut 5 bases from V and 8 bases from J, with 16 bases between. The CDR3 spans 13 residues. Per germline, CDR1 DFQATT and CDR2 SNEGSKA (reference sequence). CDR3 DNA sequence: TGCAGTGCTCAAGGGGAGATCCGGCATGAGCAGTTCTTC. This sequence encodes CSAQGEIRHEQFF.

On this clonotype: A much more abundant neighbour one base away suggests this may be a read error. The chain uses TRBV5-1 and TRBJ1-1, with TRBD1 matching 10 bases. Germline lookup yields CDR1 SGHRS and CDR2 YFSETQ. The length of the CDR3 is 15 residues. V was pared by 3 bases and J by 1 base, with 3 bases of the junction left unmatched. CDR3 amino acids: CASSWDRGQNTEAFF. The CDR3 DNA is TGCGCCAGCAGCTGGGACAGGGGCCAGAACACTGAAGCTTTCTTT.

The V call is TRBV29-1, the J call TRBJ2-5; D possibly corresponds to TRBD2 (6 bases). Trimming took off 6 bases at V and 4 bases at J, with 12 bases between the two ends. Germline CDR1 reads SQVTM; CDR2 reads ANQGSEA. This CDR3 region has 12 residues. The CDR3 region is CSVPGLTETQYF. CDR3 DNA: TGCAGCGTGCCGGGACTCACAGAGACCCAGTACTTC.

Many counts were recorded for this clonotype. The rearrangement uses TRBV12-3 or TRBV12-4 and TRBJ2-7; D gene unclear. The CDR3 spans 14 residues. V lost 3 bases and J lost 5, with 14 bases in between. CDR3 DNA: TGTGCCAGCAGTTTCCTCACACCGGACCACGAGCAGTACTTC. It codes for CASSFLTPDHEQYF.

The rearrangement joins TRBV7-8 to TRBJ2-5; 9 bases line up with TRBD2. Losses at the gene ends were 2 bases for V and 1 base for J; bases not matched to a gene: 11. The CDR3 runs to 18 residues. Germline CDR1 reads SGHVS; CDR2 reads FQNEAQ. CDR3 nucleotide sequence: TGTGCCAGCAGCTTAACCCCAGGGCTAGCGGGACCCCAAGAGACCCAGTACTTC. As protein: CASSLTPGLAGPQETQYF.

On this clonotype: With a much larger clone just one base away, this may be a read error. V and J are TRBV2 and TRBJ2-7, with 9 bases that match TRBD1. CDR1 is SNHLY, CDR2 FYNNEI, per germline. V gave up 4 bases and J gave up 5 bases; unmatched junction bases: 3. The length of the CDR3 is 13 residues. The CDR3 protein is CASSAGTGNEQYF. The CDR3 DNA is TGTGCCAGCAGTGCCGGGACAGGGAACGAGCAGTACTTC.

This clonotype has at least ten counts. The chain uses TRBV20-1 and TRBJ1-6, with D possibly TRBD1 on 5 matching bases. Trimming shortened V by 4 bases and J by 11 bases, and 15 bases separated the two germline ends. In germline, CDR1 is DFQATT, CDR2 SNEGSKA (reference sequence). The CDR3 has 13 residues. The CDR3 sequence: CSATTARGAPLHF. CDR3 nucleotide sequence: TGCAGTGCTACGACAGCCCGGGGAGCACCCCTCCACTTT.

J is TRBJ2-5 and V is TRBV7-7; D is unresolved. Trimming stripped 5 bases from V and 2 bases from J, with 24 bases between. Germline V gene sequence: CDR1 SSHAT, CDR2 FNYEAQ (reference sequence). The CDR3 loop spans 18 amino acids. The CDR3 bases are TGTGCCAGCAGCGTAACCCGGGTATCGAGCAATGAGCAAGAGACCCAGTACTTC. Protein product: CASSVTRVSSNEQETQYF.

This clonotype showed up many times. The chain has TRBV3-1 and TRBJ1-2; D might be TRBD1 (6 bases). Trimming took 2 bases from V and 7 from J, leaving 14 bases between them. Germline V gene data show CDR1 as LGHDT and CDR2 as YNNKEL (reference sequence). The CDR3 runs to 14 residues. CDR3 bases: TGTGCCAGCAGCCAAAACAGGGTGACGGGTGGCTACACCTTC. Translated: CASSQNRVTGGYTF.

This rearrangement joins TRBV7-9 to TRBJ2-7; a possible D gene is TRBD1 (6 bases). There are 15 residues in the CDR3. The V end was cut by 5 bases, the J end by 5 bases, with 19 bases between. The germline gives CDR1 SEHNR, CDR2 FQNEAQ (reference sequence). DNA for the CDR3: TGTGCCAGCAGCCGGACAGTCGGGTTCCGGAACGAGCAGTACTTC. Translating gives CASSRTVGFRNEQYF.

This CDR3 is CASSSIKGRDGYTF. CDR3 nucleotides: TGTGCCAGCAGCTCAATAAAAGGAAGGGATGGCTACACCTTC. The chain has TRBV11-2 and TRBJ1-2; D call uncertain. V lost 4 bases to trimming and J lost 6 bases, with 15 bases between them. CDR3 size: 14 residues. From germline, CDR1 is SGHAT and CDR2 FQNNGV.

At least ten counts were recorded for this clonotype. CDR3 residues: CASSRGGLTEAFF. DNA for the CDR3: TGTGCCAGCAGCCGGGGGGGGCTCACTGAAGCTTTCTTT. The rearrangement joins TRBV7-9 to TRBJ1-1; D perhaps matches TRBD1 (6 bases). Germline V gives CDR1 SEHNR, CDR2 FQNEAQ (reference sequence). V was clipped by 5 bases and J by 4 bases, with 11 bases between them. This CDR3 spans 13 amino acids. Full variable domain (missing parts from reference TRBV7-9 and TRBJ1-1): DTGVSQNPRHKITKRGQNVTFRCDPISEHNRLYWYRQTLGQGPEFLTYFQNEAQLEKSRLLSDRFSAERPKGSFSTLEIQRTEQGDSAMYLCASSRGGLTEAFFGQGTRLTVV.

Concerning this clonotype: A much larger clone lies a single base off, so this may be a read error. The V and J genes are TRBV7-2 and TRBJ2-7; TRBD1 aligns across 7 bases. The CDR3 has 14 residues. CDR1 SGHTA and CDR2 FQGNSA come from the germline V gene. Trimming at V came to 7 bases and at J to 3 bases, leaving 9 bases not matched to a gene. CDR3 protein: CASTTQRDSYEQYF. The DNA of the CDR3 is TGTGCCAGCACGACCCAACGGGACAGCTACGAGCAGTACTTC.

The J gene is TRBJ1-1, the V gene TRBV7-6; D possibly corresponds to TRBD1 (5 bases). Trimming left V 2 bases short and J 1 base short, with 11 bases between. The CDR3 spans 15 residues. Germline assignment: CDR1 SGHVS and CDR2 FNYEAQ. CDR3 sequence: CASSLNQGRNTEAFF. As DNA, the CDR3 is TGTGCCAGCAGCTTAAATCAGGGACGGAACACTGAAGCTTTCTTT.

The chain is built from TRBV10-3 and TRBJ2-2; D is perhaps TRBD1 (6 bases). The CDR3 contains 14 residues. Per the germline V gene, CDR1 is ENHRY and CDR2 is SYGVKD. Trimming took off 3 bases at V and 3 bases at J, with 8 bases between the two ends. CDR3 nucleotides: TGTGCCATCAGTGAATGGGGGCACACCGGGGAGCTGTTTTTT. It codes for CAISEWGHTGELFF.

On this clonotype: A read error may produce the germline difference seen at one junction end. The chain has TRBV7-8 and TRBJ2-5, with TRBD2 matching over 10 bases. There are 18 residues in the CDR3. Germline V gene lookup returns CDR1 SGHVS and CDR2 FQNEAQ. The CDR3 DNA is TGCGCCGGCAGCCAAGATTCGGGGTCTAGCGGGAGCGGAGAGACCCAGTACTTC. Translating it yields CAGSQDSGSSGSGETQYF.

This clonotype was observed many times. The V gene is TRBV27, the J gene TRBJ2-2; no clear D gene. Trimming pared 4 bases from V and 6 bases from J, leaving 3 bases between. Germline V gene lookup returns CDR1 MNHEY and CDR2 SMNVEV (reference sequence). This CDR3 region has 11 residues. CDR3 protein: CASSWAGELFF. CDR3 in DNA: TGTGCCAGCAGTTGGGCCGGGGAGCTGTTTTTT.

This clonotype has only a few counts. This chain connects TRBV18 to TRBJ1-5; D gene unclear. V gave up 1 base and J gave up 4 bases, with 5 bases separating them. The CDR3 is 13 residues long. The germline gives CDR1 KGHSH, CDR2 LQKENI. The CDR3 sequence: CASSPHKNQPQHF. The CDR3 DNA is TGTGCCAGCTCACCACACAAAAATCAGCCCCAGCATTTT.

The J gene is TRBJ2-7, the V gene TRBV11-3, with D unresolved. This CDR3 has 13 amino acids. Trimming stripped 5 bases from V and 3 bases from J, with 11 bases between. The V gene's germline CDR1 is SGHNT and CDR2 YENEEA. The CDR3 sequence is CASSLSGYYEQYF. CDR3 nucleotide sequence: TGTGCCAGCAGCCTATCAGGTTACTACGAGCAGTACTTC.

The chain carries TRBV6-2 or TRBV6-3 and TRBJ2-5; tentatively, D is TRBD2 (6 bases). With 5 bases removed from V and 9 bases from J, the gap between germline ends came to 19 bases. The CDR3 is made up of 14 amino acids. CDR1 is MNHEY and CDR2 is SVGEGT in the germline V gene. This CDR3 is CASSRGVAVPSQYF. CDR3 DNA: TGTGCCAGCAGTCGAGGGGTAGCGGTTCCGTCCCAGTACTTC.

This clonotype occurred a few times. The chain links TRBV7-3 to TRBJ2-3; TRBD2 is a possible D gene (6 bases). The germline V gene has CDR1 SGHTA and CDR2 FQGTGA. The CDR3 extends over 14 amino acids. Trimming stripped 5 bases from V and 4 bases from J, with 13 bases between. The CDR3 region has the DNA TGTGCCAGCAGCCACGGAGGGTGGGCAGATACGCAGTATTTT. Its protein is CASSHGGWADTQYF.

This clonotype was recorded at least ten times. The chain employs TRBV6-1 and TRBJ1-3; TRBD1 agrees at 8 bases. The CDR3 runs 14 residues. Germline V CDR1 and CDR2: MNHNS, SASEGT. The V segment lost 7 bases and the J segment 1 base; nucleotides outside the gene matches: 3. CDR3 bases: TGTGCCAGCACAGGACAGGGATCTGGAAACACCATATATTTT. It encodes CASTGQGSGNTIYF.

This clonotype was observed a handful of times. The chain couples TRBV30 to TRBJ1-5; D possibly corresponds to TRBD1 (5 bases). The V gene's germline CDR1 is GTSNPN and CDR2 SVGIG (reference sequence). Trimming removed 3 bases from V and 1 base from J, with 7 bases in between. CDR3 length: 13 residues. The CDR3 sequence: CAWSQGSNQPQHF. Here the CDR3 DNA reads TGTGCCTGGAGCCAGGGCAGCAATCAGCCCCAGCATTTT. Combining the CDR3 with reference TRBV30 and TRBJ1-5 gives the whole variable domain SQTIHQWPATLVQPVGSPLSLECTVEGTSNPNLYWYRQAAGRGLQLLFYSVGIGQISSEVPQNLSASRPQDRQFILSSKKLLLSDSGFYLCAWSQGSNQPQHFGDGTRLSIL.

The CDR3 bases are TGTGCCAGCAGCTTAGATGGCAATGAGCAGTTCTTC. Translating it yields CASSLDGNEQFF. The rearrangement joins TRBV7-9 to TRBJ2-1; D remains unclear. The V gene lost 1 base and the J gene lost 6 bases, with 4 bases spanning the gap. Per germline, CDR1 SEHNR and CDR2 FQNEAQ (reference sequence). CDR3 length: 12 amino acids.

This clonotype was detected ten times or more. The chain links TRBV9 to TRBJ1-2; 7 positions agree with TRBD1. The CDR3 consists of 15 residues. Germline loops: CDR1 SGDLS, CDR2 YYNGEE. The V gene end was trimmed by 4 bases and the J gene end by 0 bases; junction bases not matched to a gene: 6. CDR3 sequence: CASSPRQGPNYGYTF. As DNA, the CDR3 is TGTGCCAGCAGCCCCAGACAGGGACCTAACTATGGCTACACCTTC.